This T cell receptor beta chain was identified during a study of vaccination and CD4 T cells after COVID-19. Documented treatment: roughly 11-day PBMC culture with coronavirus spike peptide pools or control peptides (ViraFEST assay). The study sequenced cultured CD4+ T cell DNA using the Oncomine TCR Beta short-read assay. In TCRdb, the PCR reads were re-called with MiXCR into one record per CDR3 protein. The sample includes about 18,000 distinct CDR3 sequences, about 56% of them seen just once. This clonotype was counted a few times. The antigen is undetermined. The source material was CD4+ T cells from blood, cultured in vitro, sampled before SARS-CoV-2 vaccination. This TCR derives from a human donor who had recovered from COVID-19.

The DNA for the CDR3 is TGTGCCAGCACCCCTAGCGGGGGGGCACACGAGCAGTACTTC. The encoded protein is CASTPSGGAHEQYF. The chain joins TRBV7-2 to TRBJ2-7; 12 bases are a match to TRBD2. The CDR3 has 14 residues. From germline, CDR1 is SGHTA and CDR2 FQGNSA. With 7 bases clipped from V and 5 bases from J, the junction kept 6 bases outside the gene matches.